These T cell receptor beta chains were read from a single sample in a study of shared clonotypes between healthy human individuals. Assay used: immunoSEQ multiplex PCR; TCRdb lists only in-frame clones, some missing. The table lists about 700,000 clones, roughly 94% of them singletons. The sample consisted of naive CD8+ T cells sorted from blood. These receptors all come from a man aged 30 to 45 in good health. The CDR3 runs from the conserved cysteine through the conserved F or W. D genes are given only for firm matches. A row's size may be missing; if present it is once, few, many or a size class.

v_call	clone_size	j_call	d_call	cdr3_nt	cdr3_aa
TRBV4-1	-	TRBJ1-2	TRBD1	TGCGCCAGCAGCCAATCCGATGGGGGGACAGGGGTGAACTATGGCTACACCTTC	CASSQSDGGTGVNYGYTF
TRBV2	-	TRBJ1-4	-	TGTGCCAGCAGTGAGACCCTGCCCCTTGAAAAACTGTTTTTT	CASSETLPLEKLFF
TRBV5-1	-	TRBJ2-3	TRBD1	TGCGCCAGCAGCCTTCAGGGGGCCACCACAGATACGCAGTATTTT	CASSLQGATTDTQYF
TRBV27	once	TRBJ2-5	-	TGTGCCAGCGGGCCCCTCGAGACCCAGTACTTC	CASGPLETQYF
TRBV15	-	TRBJ2-7	-	TGTGCCACCAGCAGAGTCGGACAGTCCTACGAGCAGTACTTC	CATSRVGQSYEQYF
TRBV5-4	-	TRBJ2-2	-	TGTGCCAGCAGCCGACTCGGGAGCGGTAAAGCCGGGGAGCTGTTTTTT	CASSRLGSGKAGELFF
TRBV10-3	-	TRBJ1-1	-	TGTGCCATCAGCAGGAAAGGCGAGAACACTGAAGCTTTCTTT	CAISRKGENTEAFF
TRBV4-1	-	TRBJ2-7	TRBD1	TGCGCCAGCACCGCCGGGACAGGGGAGGACGAGCAGTACTTC	CASTAGTGEDEQYF
TRBV7-6	-	TRBJ2-7	-	TGTGCCAGCAGCTTAGGGGGGGCAGTTTGGGAGCAGTACTTC	CASSLGGAVWEQYF
TRBV4-1	-	TRBJ2-3	TRBD1	TGCGCCAGCAGCCAAGTCGGGACAGGGGTTCTCGCAGATACGCAGTATTTT	CASSQVGTGVLADTQYF
TRBV11-2	-	TRBJ2-7	-	TGTGCCAGCAGCGTAGGACTCGCCGACTACGAGCAGTACTTC	CASSVGLADYEQYF
TRBV11-2	-	TRBJ2-2	-	TGTGCCAGCAGCTTAGGTAGCACCGGGGAGCTGTTTTTT	CASSLGSTGELFF
TRBV29-1	-	TRBJ2-1	-	TGCAGCGTTGCTTGGTTTCCCAAGATCAATGAGCAGTTCTTC	CSVAWFPKINEQFF
TRBV4-1	-	TRBJ2-3	-	TGCGCCAGCAGCCAGGGCATTGGTACGCAGTATTTT	CASSQGIGTQYF
TRBV6-6	-	TRBJ2-1	TRBD2	TGTGCCAGCAGCGGGCGGGAGGGATACAATGAGCAGTTCTTC	CASSGREGYNEQFF
TRBV19	-	TRBJ2-5	-	TGTGCCAGTAGTATAGATCGGTCAGTGGTGACCCAGTACTTC	CASSIDRSVVTQYF
TRBV28	-	TRBJ2-1	TRBD1	TGTGCCAGCAGACTACCTCTGGACAGGGATAACAATGAGCAGTTCTTC	CASRLPLDRDNNEQFF
TRBV13	-	TRBJ2-1	TRBD1	TGTGCCAGCAGCGAGGGACAGGGGAACTATGAGCAGTTCTTC	CASSEGQGNYEQFF
TRBV7-2	once	TRBJ2-7	-	TGTGCCAGCAGCTTAGCGTGGGACGGCTTCTCCGAGCAGTACTTC	CASSLAWDGFSEQYF
TRBV29-1	-	TRBJ1-1	-	TGCAGCGTTTTCACCACCCGGGAAACTGAAGCTTTCTTT	CSVFTTRETEAFF
TRBV27	-	TRBJ2-7	-	TGTGCCAGCAGTCCTACAGGGTACGAGCAGTACTTC	CASSPTGYEQYF
TRBV7-9	once	TRBJ2-5	-	TGTGCCAGCAGCCCCCTACAGGATTCAATGGGGTGGAAGACCCAGTACTTC	CASSPLQDSMGWKTQYF